This T cell receptor (beta chain) was found in a study of Graves' ophthalmopathy and Graves' hyperthyroidism. Study observations and caveats: Most expanded clonotypes from thyroid (those above 0.001 frequency) were also found in blood. Ophthalmopathy versus stable hyperthyroidism: 13-signature model gave 87.88% sensitivity, 80% to 84% specificity.

Transcripts of RNA were the source for amplifying TCR beta CDR3 regions. The library came from an HTBI-primed first-round RT-PCR and a second-round multiplex PCR. TCRdb re-called the multiplex PCR reads with MiXCR, one entry per CDR3 protein. This table has some 350,000 distinct CDR3 sequences, about a sixth appearing once. This clonotype appeared many times. What it binds is not known. Patients newly diagnosed with hyperthyroidism, under 2 months' duration, were aged 18 to 65, the study reports. The clonotype was recovered from an adult woman with stable Graves' hyperthyroidism. Sequencing was done on a sample of peripheral blood.

The CDR3 here is CAWNRGSGNQPQHF. The DNA of the CDR3 is TGTGCCTGGAATCGAGGATCGGGCAATCAGCCCCAGCATTTT. The chain combines TRBV30 with TRBJ1-5, with D unresolved. The CDR3 runs 14 residues. From germline, CDR1 is GTSNPN and CDR2 SVGIG (reference sequence). Trimming pared 4 bases from V and 2 bases from J, leaving 12 bases between.